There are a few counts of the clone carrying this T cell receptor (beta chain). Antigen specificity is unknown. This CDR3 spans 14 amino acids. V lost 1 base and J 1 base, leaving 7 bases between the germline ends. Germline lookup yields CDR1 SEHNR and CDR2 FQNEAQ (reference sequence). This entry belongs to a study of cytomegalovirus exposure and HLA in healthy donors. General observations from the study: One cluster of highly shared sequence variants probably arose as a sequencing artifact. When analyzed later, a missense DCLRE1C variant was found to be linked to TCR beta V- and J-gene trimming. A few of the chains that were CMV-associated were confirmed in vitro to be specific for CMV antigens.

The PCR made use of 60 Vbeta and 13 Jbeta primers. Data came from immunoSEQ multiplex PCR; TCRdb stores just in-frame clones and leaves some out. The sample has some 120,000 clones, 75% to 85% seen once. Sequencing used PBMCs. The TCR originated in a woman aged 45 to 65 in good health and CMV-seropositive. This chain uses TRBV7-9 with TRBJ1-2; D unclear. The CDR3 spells CASSLVAVNYGYTF. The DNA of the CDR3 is TGTGCCAGCAGCTTAGTAGCGGTTAACTATGGCTACACCTTC.